This T cell receptor (beta chain) stems from a study of shared clonotypes between healthy human individuals. Study-level information: Per donor, three plates held CD4 naive cells, three held CD4 memory, two held CD8 naive and one held CD8 memory. Regarding the study as a whole: How much donors shared clonotypes was expected to be affected by sequencing depth.

Authors' data handling: There were no quality scores in the junction-only immunoSEQ sequences, so filtering differed. Using immunoSEQ multiplex PCR, the repertoire was profiled, and TCRdb retains in-frame clones only, with some absent. V and J calls and clone size are copied from that table; D and trimming were computed from the DNA. The profile shows about 2 million clones, approximately 94% of them singletons. V gave up 8 bases and J gave up 3 bases, with 8 bases separating them. The CDR3 covers 12 residues. Germline V gives CDR1 PRHDT, CDR2 FYEKMQ (reference sequence). Cells designated naive CD8 were CD45RO-negative and were positively selected for CCR7, with terminally differentiated effector memory CD45RA+ cells excluded. Nashville, Tennessee was home to all donors, each a Caucasian adult. On this clone itself: Its target is unknown.

Sequencing was done on a sample of naive CD8+ T cells sorted from blood. This TCR was recovered from a man between 18 and 29 years old in good health. The chain joins TRBV13 to TRBJ2-1; weak D call: TRBD2 (5 bases). CDR3 amino acids: CASAGLYNEQFF. The CDR3, as DNA: TGTGCCAGCGCCGGACTCTACAATGAGCAGTTCTTC.